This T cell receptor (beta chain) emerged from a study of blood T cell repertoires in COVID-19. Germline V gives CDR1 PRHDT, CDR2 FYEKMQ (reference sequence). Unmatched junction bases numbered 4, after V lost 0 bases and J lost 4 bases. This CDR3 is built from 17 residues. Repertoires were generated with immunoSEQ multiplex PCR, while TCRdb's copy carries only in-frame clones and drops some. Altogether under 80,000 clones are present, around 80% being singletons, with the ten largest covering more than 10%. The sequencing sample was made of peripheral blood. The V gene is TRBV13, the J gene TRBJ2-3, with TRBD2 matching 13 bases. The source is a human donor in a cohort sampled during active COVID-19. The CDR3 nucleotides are TGTGCCAGCAGCTTAGGCGGAACTAGCGGGGGGGCAGATACGCAGTATTTT. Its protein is CASSLGGTSGGADTQYF.